These T cell receptor beta chains were read from a single sample in a study of blood T cell repertoires in COVID-19. Assay: immunoSEQ multiplex PCR; the TCRdb copy retains only in-frame clones and omits some. This table has around 500,000 clones, 70% to 90% appearing once. Sequenced sample: peripheral blood. These receptors were collected from a human donor in a cohort sampled during active COVID-19. Each CDR3 is given with its conserved first and last residue. The D gene is left open where the match is weak. The size field is filled for only some rows; it gives once, few, many or a size class.

J gene: TRBJ1-5
V gene: TRBV7-3
clone size: NA
D gene: NA
CDR3 DNA: TGTGCCAGCAGCTTAGAGGGGGTTAGCAATCAGCCCCAGCATTTT
CDR3 protein: CASSLEGVSNQPQHF

J gene: TRBJ1-1
V gene: TRBV7-3
clone size: few
D gene: TRBD1
CDR3 DNA: TGTGCCAGCAGCATCCAACCCGGGACAGGTACTGAAGCTTTCTTT
CDR3 protein: CASSIQPGTGTEAFF

J gene: TRBJ1-5
V gene: TRBV2
clone size: once
D gene: TRBD1
CDR3 DNA: TGTGCCAGCAGGGGGACAGGGGGCGGGAGTCAGCCCCAGCATTTT
CDR3 protein: CASRGTGGGSQPQHF

J gene: TRBJ1-4
V gene: TRBV10-1
clone size: NA
D gene: NA
CDR3 DNA: TGCGCCAGCACGGGGTCCGAAAAACTGTTTTTT
CDR3 protein: CASTGSEKLFF

J gene: TRBJ1-2
V gene: TRBV18
clone size: NA
D gene: TRBD1
CDR3 DNA: TGTGCCAGCTCACCACCGCTAGGGGGGACAGACCTAGATAACTATGGCTACACCTTC
CDR3 protein: CASSPPLGGTDLDNYGYTF

J gene: TRBJ1-5
V gene: TRBV19
clone size: NA
D gene: NA
CDR3 DNA: TGTGCCAGTGAACAGGGCGGCAATCAGCCCCAGCATTTT
CDR3 protein: CASEQGGNQPQHF

J gene: TRBJ1-1
V gene: TRBV5-1
clone size: NA
D gene: NA
CDR3 DNA: TGCGCCAGCAGCACGGGAGGGAGCACTGAAGCTTTCTTT
CDR3 protein: CASSTGGSTEAFF

J gene: TRBJ2-1
V gene: TRBV24-1
clone size: once
D gene: TRBD2
CDR3 DNA: TGTGCCACCAGTGATTCACGACTAGCGGGGGTTTACAATGAGCAGTTCTTC
CDR3 protein: CATSDSRLAGVYNEQFF

J gene: TRBJ1-5
V gene: TRBV6-5
clone size: NA
D gene: NA
CDR3 DNA: TGTGCCAGCAGTCTGGAGCGGGGCAATCAGCCCCAGCATTTT
CDR3 protein: CASSLERGNQPQHF

J gene: TRBJ2-3
V gene: TRBV9
clone size: NA
D gene: NA
CDR3 DNA: TGTGCCAGCAGCGTAGACTCCCTAGTTACGGATACGCAGTATTTT
CDR3 protein: CASSVDSLVTDTQYF

J gene: TRBJ2-1
V gene: TRBV4-1
clone size: NA
D gene: TRBD2
CDR3 DNA: TGCGCCAGCAGCCACCCCAGCGGGAGGGAATACAATGAGCAGTTCTTC
CDR3 protein: CASSHPSGREYNEQFF

J gene: TRBJ2-1
V gene: TRBV5-1
clone size: NA
D gene: TRBD2
CDR3 DNA: TGCGCCAGCAGCCCGGCAGTGCGGGAGGTTAATGAGCAGTTCTTC
CDR3 protein: CASSPAVREVNEQFF

J gene: TRBJ2-4
V gene: TRBV25-1
clone size: NA
D gene: NA
CDR3 DNA: TGTGCCAGCAGTGACGGCGGGGCCGGCAAAAACATTCAGTACTTC
CDR3 protein: CASSDGGAGKNIQYF

J gene: TRBJ2-7
V gene: TRBV7-2
clone size: NA
D gene: TRBD2
CDR3 DNA: TGTGCCAGCAGCGAGACTAGCGGGAACTACGAGCAGTACTTC
CDR3 protein: CASSETSGNYEQYF

J gene: TRBJ2-3
V gene: TRBV19
clone size: NA
D gene: TRBD2
CDR3 DNA: TGTGCCAGTTCCAAACCGGGACTAGCGGGAAGGCAGGGCACAGATACGCAGTATTTT
CDR3 protein: CASSKPGLAGRQGTDTQYF

J gene: TRBJ2-1
V gene: TRBV5-8
clone size: NA
D gene: NA
CDR3 DNA: TGTGCCAGCAGCTTGAAGACTTTACTAAGGAATGAGCAGTTCTTC
CDR3 protein: CASSLKTLLRNEQFF

J gene: TRBJ2-3
V gene: TRBV6-6
clone size: NA
D gene: NA
CDR3 DNA: TGTGCCAGCAGTTACTTCCCTGTCCCTTATACGCAGTATTTT
CDR3 protein: CASSYFPVPYTQYF

J gene: TRBJ1-2
V gene: TRBV20-1
clone size: NA
D gene: TRBD1
CDR3 DNA: TGCAGTGCTAGTAAAACACAGGGGGACTATGGCTACACCTTC
CDR3 protein: CSASKTQGDYGYTF

J gene: TRBJ2-7
V gene: TRBV28
clone size: NA
D gene: TRBD1
CDR3 DNA: TGTGCCAGCCGTTCCGTTCAGGGGGTCTACGAGCAGTACTTC
CDR3 protein: CASRSVQGVYEQYF

J gene: TRBJ1-1
V gene: TRBV13
clone size: NA
D gene: NA
CDR3 DNA: TGTGCCAGCAGCTTAGGCGAAAGGGGAGGGGCTTTCTTT
CDR3 protein: CASSLGERGGAFF

J gene: TRBJ2-7
V gene: TRBV19
clone size: NA
D gene: TRBD2
CDR3 DNA: TGTGCCAGTAGTATATATGCTAGCGGGAGGGCCTCCGAGCAGTACTTC
CDR3 protein: CASSIYASGRASEQYF

J gene: TRBJ2-1
V gene: TRBV7-9
clone size: NA
D gene: TRBD2
CDR3 DNA: TGTGCCAGCAGCTCGGGAGGCGGGAGGGCCTACAATGAGCAGTTCTTC
CDR3 protein: CASSSGGGRAYNEQFF

J gene: TRBJ2-7
V gene: TRBV25-1
clone size: NA
D gene: NA
CDR3 DNA: TGTGCCAGCAGTTTAGGCGCGGGCTACGAGCAGTACTTC
CDR3 protein: CASSLGAGYEQYF

J gene: TRBJ1-2
V gene: TRBV30
clone size: NA
D gene: TRBD1
CDR3 DNA: TGTGCCTGGAGGGGCAACAGGGGATTTTACTATGGCTACACCTTC
CDR3 protein: CAWRGNRGFYYGYTF

J gene: TRBJ2-5
V gene: TRBV29-1
clone size: NA
D gene: NA
CDR3 DNA: TGCAGCGCGGTCGGGATAGGGCGAGAGACCCAGTACTTC
CDR3 protein: CSAVGIGRETQYF

J gene: TRBJ1-2
V gene: TRBV4-3
clone size: NA
D gene: NA
CDR3 DNA: TGCGCCAGCAGCCAAGACTCCGGGGGGGCGCATCTTGGCTACACCTTC
CDR3 protein: CASSQDSGGAHLGYTF

J gene: TRBJ1-4
V gene: TRBV5-5
clone size: NA
D gene: TRBD1
CDR3 DNA: TGTGCCAGCAGCATATCTGACAGGGTATTCGAAAAACTGTTTTTT
CDR3 protein: CASSISDRVFEKLFF

J gene: TRBJ1-1
V gene: TRBV7-3
clone size: NA
D gene: NA
CDR3 DNA: TGTGCCAGCAGCTATGCGACAGGCACTGAAGCTTTCTTT
CDR3 protein: CASSYATGTEAFF

J gene: TRBJ1-2
V gene: TRBV19
clone size: NA
D gene: NA
CDR3 DNA: TGTGCCAGTAGCCTGACAGGTGCTAACTATGGCTACACCTTC
CDR3 protein: CASSLTGANYGYTF

J gene: TRBJ2-5
V gene: TRBV7-6
clone size: NA
D gene: TRBD2
CDR3 DNA: TGTGCCAGCAGCTTTAGAGCGGGAGGGCCGGTAGAGACCCAGTACTTC
CDR3 protein: CASSFRAGGPVETQYF

J gene: TRBJ2-2
V gene: TRBV11-2
clone size: NA
D gene: TRBD1
CDR3 DNA: TGTGCCAGCAGCTTAAGGGGGACAGTGAACACCGGGGAGCTGTTTTTT
CDR3 protein: CASSLRGTVNTGELFF

J gene: TRBJ1-2
V gene: TRBV9
clone size: NA
D gene: TRBD1
CDR3 DNA: TGTGCCAGCAGCCGAGACAGGGGCCCTGGCTACACCTTC
CDR3 protein: CASSRDRGPGYTF

J gene: TRBJ1-4
V gene: TRBV30
clone size: NA
D gene: TRBD1
CDR3 DNA: TGTGCCTGGAGTGTCATGGACAGGGGAGAAAAACTGTTTTTT
CDR3 protein: CAWSVMDRGEKLFF

J gene: TRBJ1-1
V gene: TRBV30
clone size: NA
D gene: NA
CDR3 DNA: TGTGCCTGGAGTTCGACCTATCCGGGGGGGGGCACTGAAGCTTTCTTT
CDR3 protein: CAWSSTYPGGGTEAFF

J gene: TRBJ2-2
V gene: TRBV7-7
clone size: NA
D gene: TRBD1
CDR3 DNA: TGTGCTAGCAGGGGACAGGGGAAAACCGGGGAGCTGTTTTTT
CDR3 protein: CASRGQGKTGELFF

J gene: TRBJ1-1
V gene: TRBV6-5
clone size: NA
D gene: NA
CDR3 DNA: TGTGCCAGCATCAACCAGGGTATCAACACTGAAGCTTTCTTT
CDR3 protein: CASINQGINTEAFF

J gene: TRBJ1-4
V gene: TRBV5-5
clone size: NA
D gene: TRBD1
CDR3 DNA: TGTGCCAGCAGCCCCTTTGGGGACAGCGGTGGGGAAAAACTGTTTTTT
CDR3 protein: CASSPFGDSGGEKLFF

J gene: TRBJ2-1
V gene: TRBV15
clone size: NA
D gene: TRBD2
CDR3 DNA: TGTGCCACCAGCAGATCTAGCGGGAGTGTGTTCTTC
CDR3 protein: CATSRSSGSVFF

J gene: TRBJ1-2
V gene: TRBV3-1/TRBV3-2
clone size: NA
D gene: NA
CDR3 DNA: TGTGCCAGCAGTTACTTGACCAGGGGTTTCAGGGGCTACACCTTC
CDR3 protein: CASSYLTRGFRGYTF

J gene: TRBJ2-2
V gene: TRBV5-4
clone size: NA
D gene: TRBD1
CDR3 DNA: TGTGCCAGCAGCTTTGAACAGGGGCGCTACACCGGGGAGCTGTTTTTT
CDR3 protein: CASSFEQGRYTGELFF

J gene: TRBJ1-5
V gene: TRBV28
clone size: once
D gene: TRBD1
CDR3 DNA: TGTGCCACCACGGGAGGGGGCCAGCCCCAGCATTTT
CDR3 protein: CATTGGGQPQHF

J gene: TRBJ1-2
V gene: TRBV25-1
clone size: NA
D gene: TRBD1
CDR3 DNA: TGTGCCAGCAGTGAGACAGGGAACTATGGCTACACCTTC
CDR3 protein: CASSETGNYGYTF

J gene: TRBJ2-5
V gene: TRBV11-2
clone size: NA
D gene: TRBD1
CDR3 DNA: TGTGCCAGCAGCCGACAGGGTACCCCTGAGACCCAGTACTTC
CDR3 protein: CASSRQGTPETQYF

J gene: TRBJ1-5
V gene: TRBV19
clone size: NA
D gene: NA
CDR3 DNA: TGTGCCAGTAGTAAAGATAGGGGTCAGCCCCAGCATTTT
CDR3 protein: CASSKDRGQPQHF

J gene: TRBJ1-5
V gene: TRBV9
clone size: NA
D gene: NA
CDR3 DNA: TGTGCCAGCAGCGTGGGGTTTGGAGGCCAGCCCCAGCATTTT
CDR3 protein: CASSVGFGGQPQHF

J gene: TRBJ2-7
V gene: TRBV4-2
clone size: NA
D gene: TRBD1
CDR3 DNA: TGTGCCAGCAGCCAAGATAGGGACAGGGGCTACGAGCAGTACTTC
CDR3 protein: CASSQDRDRGYEQYF

J gene: TRBJ1-6
V gene: TRBV25-1
clone size: NA
D gene: NA
CDR3 DNA: TGTGCCAGCAGTGAATGGACAAGGTCACCCCTCCACTTT
CDR3 protein: CASSEWTRSPLHF

J gene: TRBJ2-1
V gene: TRBV7-8
clone size: NA
D gene: NA
CDR3 DNA: TGTGCCAGCAGCTTACCTAGTCTGCTTGAGCAGTTCTTC
CDR3 protein: CASSLPSLLEQFF

J gene: TRBJ2-2
V gene: TRBV3-1/TRBV3-2
clone size: NA
D gene: TRBD2
CDR3 DNA: TGTGCCAGCAGCGGGAGGGTGAACACCGGGGAGCTGTTTTTT
CDR3 protein: CASSGRVNTGELFF

J gene: TRBJ2-2
V gene: TRBV3-1/TRBV3-2
clone size: NA
D gene: NA
CDR3 DNA: TGTGCCAGCAGCCAAGATCATAGGCAGGGGAACACCGGGGAGCTGTTTTTT
CDR3 protein: CASSQDHRQGNTGELFF

J gene: TRBJ1-1
V gene: TRBV15
clone size: NA
D gene: NA
CDR3 DNA: TGTGCCACCAGCAGAGGGGGCCTGAACACTGAAGCTTTCTTT
CDR3 protein: CATSRGGLNTEAFF

J gene: TRBJ2-7
V gene: TRBV11-3
clone size: NA
D gene: NA
CDR3 DNA: TGTGCCAGCAGCCCCAGTGATACCTACGAGCAGTACTTC
CDR3 protein: CASSPSDTYEQYF

J gene: TRBJ1-1
V gene: TRBV11-2
clone size: NA
D gene: NA
CDR3 DNA: TGTGCCAGCAGCACAGAATTTCAGGTGAACACTGAAGCTTTCTTT
CDR3 protein: CASSTEFQVNTEAFF

J gene: TRBJ2-7
V gene: TRBV28
clone size: NA
D gene: NA
CDR3 DNA: TGTGCCAGCAGCTTAAATGAAAAGGGGCTAATCGAGCAGTACTTC
CDR3 protein: CASSLNEKGLIEQYF

J gene: TRBJ2-7
V gene: TRBV6-5
clone size: NA
D gene: TRBD1
CDR3 DNA: TGTGCCAGCACCTTCGGACAGGGGGTCGGAGAGCAGTACTTC
CDR3 protein: CASTFGQGVGEQYF

J gene: TRBJ2-6
V gene: TRBV19
clone size: NA
D gene: NA
CDR3 DNA: TGTGCCAGTAGTTCGATCAGGGGAAGCTCTGGGGCCAACGTCCTGACTTTC
CDR3 protein: CASSSIRGSSGANVLTF

J gene: TRBJ1-2
V gene: TRBV5-1
clone size: NA
D gene: NA
CDR3 DNA: TGCGCCAGCAGCTTGGGGGGCGGGGGTACCTATGGCTACACCTTC
CDR3 protein: CASSLGGGGTYGYTF

J gene: TRBJ1-2
V gene: TRBV5-4
clone size: NA
D gene: NA
CDR3 DNA: TGTGCCAGCGCGTCGGGGGGTCGCGTAGAGGCTAGGGGCTACACCTTC
CDR3 protein: CASASGGRVEARGYTF